This TCR beta chain was retrieved from a study of CD8+CD57+ T cells in acquired aplastic anemia. The V and J ends lost 2 bases and 5 bases respectively, with 23 bases between them. This CDR3 comprises 18 residues. The germline V gene has CDR1 WSHSY and CDR2 SAAADI. This clonotype came up a few times. Its antigen is currently unknown. General study findings and limits: Between patients and controls, CD8+ Simpson's diversity did not vary significantly.

Template material for TCR beta VDJ and CDR3 profiling consisted of genomic DNA. TCRdb processed the reads anew with MiXCR; each CDR3 protein has one entry. The data show 250,000 to 350,000 distinct CDR3 sequences, around 60% seen once. The sequenced material came from sorted CD4+, CD8+, or CD8+CD57+ T cells (not recorded which) from PBMCs. This clonotype was obtained from a human donor with severe aplastic anemia or a healthy control (not recorded which). This chain joins TRBV10-2 and TRBJ2-3; D possibly corresponds to TRBD1 (9 bases). The CDR3 sequence: CASSEMISGGTGIDTQYF. The DNA for the CDR3 is TGCGCCAGCAGTGAGATGATATCGGGGGGGACAGGGATAGATACGCAGTATTTT.